This T cell receptor (beta chain) is from a study of cytomegalovirus exposure and HLA in healthy donors. Study-wide background: Approximately 80 million unique TCRs, all from HLA-typed donors, were included in an early release of the data. The study, taken as a whole, reports: About 150 TCR beta chains were listed as cytomegalovirus-associated. Specific recognition of CMV antigens was confirmed in vitro for a few chains (all CMV-associated).

This clone occurred a few times. Its antigen is still unknown. Vbeta (60) and Jbeta (13) primers were used in the PCR. Sequencing was performed with immunoSEQ multiplex PCR; in TCRdb, only in-frame clones are kept and a portion is missing. Among 95,000 to 150,000 clones listed, approximately 65% were seen once. This TCR was sampled from a man aged 18 to 29 in good health and CMV-seronegative. Sequenced input: PBMCs.

The CDR3 DNA reads as TGTGCCAGCAGTTCTGGGACTAGCGGGACCTACGAGCAGTACTTC. This gives the protein CASSSGTSGTYEQYF. V and J are TRBV5-4 and TRBJ2-7, with 13 bases aligning to TRBD2. Unmatched junction bases numbered 4, after V lost 5 bases and J lost 2 bases. The CDR3 has 15 residues. Germline CDR1 is SGHNT and CDR2 is YYREEE (reference sequence). Complete variable domain (other parts from reference TRBV5-4 and TRBJ2-7): ETGVTQSPTHLIKTRGQQVTLRCSSQSGHNTVSWYQQALGQGPQFIFQYYREEENGRGNFPPRFSGLQFPNYSSELNVNALELDDSALYLCASSSGTSGTYEQYFGPGTRLTVT.